Shown below are 11 T cell receptor beta chains from a single sample sequenced in a study of CXCR3-negative and CXCR3-positive naive CD8 T cells. UMI-tagged TRB cDNA libraries were built via 5' RACE. TCRdb processed the 5' RACE reads again and assigns one entry to each CDR3 protein, with no DNA. The sample data list over 50,000 distinct CDR3 sequences. For these TCRs, the target antigens are not known. Points from the study as a whole: Hydrophobicity of TRB CDR3s was greater in CXCR3-positive naive cells than in CXCR3-negative naive cells.

Sequencing used naive CXCR3+ CD8+ T cells from blood. Noted subset: CD45RO-CCR7+CD27+CD95- naive CD8+ T cells expressing CXCR3 (TNR3+). The receptor set was obtained from a human donor in good health. Some clones in this sample may be carry-over from other donors' samples.

The chain couples TRBV12-3 or TRBV12-4 to TRBJ1-2; the D call of TRBD1 rests on TCRdb alone, since no DNA is present to check it. The CDR3 contains 14 residues. The CDR3 here is CASRTDRGSYGYTF.

V is TRBV7-2 and J is TRBJ1-2; with no DNA, the TCRdb D assignment of TRBD1 cannot be verified. The CDR3 is 15 residues long. Germline-derived CDR1 and CDR2 are SGHTA and FQGNSA. The CDR3 loop reads CASSLFPGGKIGYTF.

The chain couples TRBV10-3 to TRBJ2-5; TCRdb proposes TRBD2, but this gene call is untestable without DNA. Germline V lookup: CDR1 ENHRY, CDR2 SYGVKD. The CDR3 has 14 amino acids. The chain's CDR3 is CAISAFAGSETQYF.

The V call is TRBV14, the J call TRBJ1-1. This CDR3 has 14 residues. CDR1 is SGHDN and CDR2 is FVKESK in the germline V gene. This CDR3 reads CASSHIIGNTEAFF.

The V and J genes are TRBV5-1 and TRBJ1-2. CDR3 length: 12 amino acids. The V gene's germline CDR1 is SGHRS and CDR2 YFSETQ. The CDR3 loop reads CASSLEGKGYTF.

The genes are TRBV6-2 or TRBV6-3 and TRBJ1-2; TCRdb lists TRBD1, though no DNA is available to test this call. The CDR3 sequence is 13 residues long. Germline CDR1 MNHEY, CDR2 SVGEGT. The CDR3 is CASISPGTDGYTF.

The V call is TRBV4-2, the J call TRBJ2-1; TCRdb calls TRBD1, which cannot be checked without DNA. The CDR3 contains 17 residues. Germline CDR1 LGHNA, CDR2 YNFKEQ. The CDR3 region is CASSQDRDRGLRNEQFF.

The chain's CDR3 is CASSPAGTGIFYEQYF. The chain recombines TRBV6-5 with TRBJ2-7; TCRdb lists TRBD1, though no DNA is available to test this call. Germline V CDR1 and CDR2: MNHEY, SVGAGI. The CDR3 consists of 16 residues.

The chain couples TRBV29-1 to TRBJ2-5; TCRdb's D call of TRBD1 is untestable without DNA. Per germline, CDR1 SQVTM and CDR2 ANQGSEA. The CDR3 loop spans 13 amino acids. CDR3 loop: CSVEDLGEETQYF.

CDR3 sequence reads: CASSLDASGGLRTANEQFF. The V and J genes are TRBV5-1 and TRBJ2-1; checking the TCRdb D call of TRBD2 is not possible without DNA. CDR3 length: 19 amino acids. Per the germline V gene, CDR1 is SGHRS and CDR2 is YFSETQ.

This chain uses TRBV20-1 with TRBJ1-5. The length of the CDR3 is 20 residues. Germline values: CDR1 DFQATT, CDR2 SNEGSKA (reference sequence). The CDR3 reads CSALENGLALGSYSNQPQHF.